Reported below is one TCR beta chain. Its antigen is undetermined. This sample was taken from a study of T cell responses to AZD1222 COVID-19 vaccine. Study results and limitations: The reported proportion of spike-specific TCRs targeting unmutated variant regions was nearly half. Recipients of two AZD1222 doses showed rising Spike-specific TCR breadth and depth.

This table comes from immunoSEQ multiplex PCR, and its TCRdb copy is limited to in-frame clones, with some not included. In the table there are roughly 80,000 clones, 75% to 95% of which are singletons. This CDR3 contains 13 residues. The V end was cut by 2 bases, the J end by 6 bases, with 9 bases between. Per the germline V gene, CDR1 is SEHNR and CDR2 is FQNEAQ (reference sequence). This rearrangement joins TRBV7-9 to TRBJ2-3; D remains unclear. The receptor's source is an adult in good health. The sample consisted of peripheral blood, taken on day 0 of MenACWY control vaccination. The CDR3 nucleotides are TGTGCCAGCAGCTTATCAAGAATGGATACGCAGTATTTT. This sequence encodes CASSLSRMDTQYF.